This T cell receptor beta chain was obtained from a study of shared clonotypes between healthy human individuals. Findings and caveats of the study: It was the few donors that limited the genetic and exposure-history diversity represented. Clonotypes shared by all four donors outscored non-shared clonotypes in generation probability.

Investigators spread the genomic DNA of each subset evenly over several immunoSEQ plates. Assay: immunoSEQ multiplex PCR; the TCRdb copy retains only in-frame clones and omits some. The data show 300,000 or so clones, approximately 74% seen once. Points on this clone: Its antigen is not identified.

Adult donors, all healthy and HIV-negative, had no recent acute infections or vaccinations. The sequencing input was memory CD4+ T cells sorted from blood. The subset was: CD45RA-negative fraction. The clonotype was recovered from a man aged 25 to 40 in good health.

This chain's CDR3 is CASSFKAGGGGGNEQFF. CDR3 sequence (DNA): TGTGCCAGCAGCTTTAAGGCGGGAGGAGGTGGGGGCAATGAGCAGTTCTTC. The chain uses TRBV7-2 and TRBJ2-1; 8 bases agree with TRBD2. CDR3 size: 17 residues. With 3 bases clipped from V and 6 bases from J, the junction kept 13 bases outside the gene matches. Germline loops: CDR1 SGHTA, CDR2 FQGNSA.